Below, 12 T cell receptor beta chains from the same sample are listed, as sequenced in a study of regulatory dendritic cells for organ transplantation (dated by TCRdb to the late 2010s). Sorted T cell subsets were CFSE-labeled and co-cultured for roughly five days with allogeneic regulatory or mature dendritic cells at a 1:10 DC:T ratio. Receptor libraries were prepared by the immunoSEQ multiplex PCR assay. TCRdb mirrors the immuneACCESS table, restricted to in-frame sequences. Some clones are absent from its copies; in checked studies, under half trace to an unresolved V gene, and the reason for the others is unknown. The sample table holds around 11,000 clones, of which over 80% were seen once. The ten largest make up more than 2.5% of the sample. The antigens of these receptors remain unknown. The specimen was memory CD4+ T cells from blood cultured with dendritic cells. This specimen's cell subset or site label, per the study, means: CD45RO+ memory T cells. The receptors originated from a human donor in good health.

The CDR3 spells CASSVGKASGGRTDTQYF. DNA of the CDR3: TGTGCCAGCAGCGTAGGAAAGGCTAGCGGCGGCAGGACAGATACGCAGTATTTT. The chain employs TRBV9 and TRBJ2-3; TRBD2 matches 7 bases. This CDR3 spans 18 amino acids. Germline values: CDR1 SGDLS, CDR2 YYNGEE. Trimming cost V 0 bases and J 3 bases; bases outside gene matches: 13.

The rearrangement joins TRBV11-3 to TRBJ2-1; 7 bases match TRBD1. The CDR3 is 15 residues long. J was trimmed by 6 bases and V by 5 bases; bases with no gene match: 10. Per the germline V gene, CDR1 is SGHNT and CDR2 is YENEEA. This chain's CDR3 is CASSARTGQGNEQFF. The CDR3 bases are TGTGCCAGCAGCGCTCGGACAGGTCAGGGCAATGAGCAGTTCTTC. The full variable domain, rest sourced from reference TRBV11-3 and TRBJ2-1, is EAGVVQSPRYKIIEKKQPVAFWCNPISGHNTLYWYLQNLGQGPELLIRYENEEAVDDSQLPKDRFSAERLKGVDSTLKIQPAELGDSAVYLCASSARTGQGNEQFFGPGTRLTVL.

V usage is TRBV19 and J usage is TRBJ1-2; D not resolved. This CDR3 has 11 residues. Germline V gives CDR1 LNHDA, CDR2 SQIVND (reference sequence). Trimming took 0 bases from V and 5 from J, leaving 1 base between them. The CDR3 sequence: CASSIEYGYTF. CDR3 nucleotides: TGTGCCAGTAGTATAGAATATGGCTACACCTTC.

This chain links TRBV7-2 with TRBJ2-7, with 10 bases aligning to TRBD2. The CDR3 has 18 residues. V trimming: 4 bases; J trimming: 2 bases; junction bases outside the gene matches: 14. Germline CDR1 reads SGHTA; CDR2 reads FQGNSA. The DNA for the CDR3 is TGTGCCAGCAGCTCTGGGCTGGGTAGCGGGGGGTTGGCCTACGAGCAGTACTTC. It yields the protein CASSSGLGSGGLAYEQYF.

The chain has TRBV7-8 and TRBJ1-5, with 10 bases matching TRBD1. CDR3 size: 15 residues. J was trimmed by 6 bases and V by 5 bases; bases with no gene match: 7. Germline assignment: CDR1 SGHVS and CDR2 FQNEAQ. CDR3 coding DNA: TGTGCCAGCAGCGGGGACAGGGGAATTGGTCAGCCCCAGCATTTT. Protein: CASSGDRGIGQPQHF.

J is TRBJ2-1 and V is TRBV9; the D call may be TRBD1 or TRBD2 (5 bases each). Trimming took off 3 bases at V and 6 bases at J, with 10 bases between the two ends. The CDR3 is 13 residues long. The germline gives CDR1 SGDLS, CDR2 YYNGEE. CDR3 coding DNA: TGTGCCAGCAGCGGCGTGGGGGTCAATGAGCAGTTCTTC. This encodes CASSGVGVNEQFF.

Only a few counts were recorded for this clone. This chain uses TRBV7-9 with TRBJ2-5; D is undetermined. V gave up 0 bases and J gave up 5 bases, with 7 bases separating them. This CDR3 has 13 amino acids. CDR1 and CDR2 (germline): SEHNR, FQNEAQ (reference sequence). The CDR3: CASSLARYETQYF. Here the CDR3 DNA reads TGTGCCAGCAGCTTAGCGCGATACGAGACCCAGTACTTC.

The V gene is TRBV11-2, the J gene TRBJ1-2, with D perhaps TRBD1 (5 bases). In germline, CDR1 is SGHAT, CDR2 FQNNGV. The CDR3 contains 12 residues. Trimming stripped 5 bases from V and 4 bases from J, with 8 bases between. In nucleotides, the CDR3 is TGTGCCAGCAGCCCAGGGATCTATGGCTACACCTTC. Translation gives CASSPGIYGYTF.

This chain's CDR3 is CASSTTTSGNYEQYF. CDR3 DNA sequence: TGTGCCAGCAGTACCACGACTAGCGGAAACTACGAGCAGTACTTC. The V and J genes are TRBV6-1 and TRBJ2-7, with 9 bases identical to TRBD2. This CDR3 spans 15 amino acids. From germline, CDR1 is MNHNS and CDR2 SASEGT. Trimming took 5 bases from V and 3 from J; bases not matched to a gene: 8.

The chain is built from TRBV4-3 and TRBJ2-3, with a possible D match to TRBD2 (5 bases). The length of the CDR3 is 18 residues. Germline-derived CDR1 and CDR2 are LGHNA and YSLEER. V was pared by 4 bases and J by 0 bases, with 20 bases between. The CDR3: CASSLNRRGGRSTDTQYF. The DNA for the CDR3 is TGCGCCAGCAGCCTCAATAGGCGAGGAGGAAGGAGCACAGATACGCAGTATTTT.

V usage is TRBV28 and J usage is TRBJ1-3; no firm D call. Germline V lookup: CDR1 MDHEN, CDR2 SYDVKM. The germline V and J ends were trimmed by 5 bases and 0 bases, with 8 bases remaining between them. This CDR3 has 14 residues. The CDR3 bases are TGTGCCAGCAGTCCGTCATACTCTGGAAACACCATATATTTT. As protein: CASSPSYSGNTIYF.

This clone is medium-sized within its sample. V and J are TRBV14 and TRBJ1-2; weak D call: TRBD1 (6 bases). CDR1 and CDR2 from the germline V gene are SGHDN and FVKESK. The length of the CDR3 is 13 residues. Trimming took off 3 bases at V and 6 bases at J, with 11 bases between the two ends. CDR3 DNA sequence: TGTGCCAGCAGCCATAGCAGGGGTAATGGCTACACCTTC. Translation gives CASSHSRGNGYTF. The variable domain in full, completed from reference TRBV14 and TRBJ1-2, reads EAGVTQFPSHSVIEKGQTVTLRCDPISGHDNLYWYRRVMGKEIKFLLHFVKESKQDESGMPNNRFLAERTGGTYSTLKVQPAELEDSGVYFCASSHSRGNGYTFGSGTRLTVV.